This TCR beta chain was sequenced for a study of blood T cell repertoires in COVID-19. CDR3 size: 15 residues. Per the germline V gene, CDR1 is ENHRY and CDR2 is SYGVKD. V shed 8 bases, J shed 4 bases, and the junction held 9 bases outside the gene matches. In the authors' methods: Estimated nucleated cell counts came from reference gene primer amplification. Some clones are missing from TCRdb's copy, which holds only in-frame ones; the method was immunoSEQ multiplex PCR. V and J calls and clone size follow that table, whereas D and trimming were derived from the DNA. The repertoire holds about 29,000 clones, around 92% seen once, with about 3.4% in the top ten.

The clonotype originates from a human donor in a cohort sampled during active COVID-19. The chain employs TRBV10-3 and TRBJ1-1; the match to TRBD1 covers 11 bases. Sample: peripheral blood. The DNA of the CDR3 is TGTGCCATCCCCGGACAGGGGGCAGCGTTCACTGAAGCTTTCTTT. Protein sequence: CAIPGQGAAFTEAFF.